Following are 6 T cell receptor beta chains from one sample sequenced in a study of early T cells in non-severe SARS-CoV-2 infection. TCRdb redid the calling of the 5' RACE reads with MiXCR, one entry per CDR3 protein. The sample lists about 52,000 distinct CDR3 sequences, roughly 9.6% occurring once. The sequenced material came from whole blood. The receptors stem from an adult who was a healthcare worker with PCR-confirmed SARS-CoV-2 infection or an uninfected control (not recorded which).

This clonotype was counted once. V is TRBV28 and J is TRBJ2-7, with TRBD1 as a possible D gene (6 bases). Germline assignment: CDR1 MDHEN and CDR2 SYDVKM. The CDR3 is made up of 11 amino acids. V lost 8 bases and J lost 7, with 12 bases in between. DNA of the CDR3: TGTGCCAGCGCATGGGGGCATGAGCAGTACTTC. As protein: CASAWGHEQYF. Variable domain in full (rest from reference TRBV28 and TRBJ2-7): DVKVTQSSRYLVKRTGEKVFLECVQDMDHENMFWYRQDPGLGLRLIYFSYDVKMKEKGDIPEGYSVSREKKERFSLILESASTNQTSMYLCASAWGHEQYFGPGTRLTVT.

This clonotype came up many times. This rearrangement joins TRBV7-9 to TRBJ2-5; D is unresolved. Germline V gene data show CDR1 as SEHNR and CDR2 as FQNEAQ (reference sequence). CDR3 length: 13 residues. Trimming took off 2 bases at V and 1 base at J, with 5 bases between the two ends. CDR3 coding DNA: TGTGCCAGCAGCTTACCACCCCAAGAGACCCAGTACTTC. This codes for CASSLPPQETQYF.

The sample holds a few counts of this clonotype. The CDR3 bases are TGTGCCAGCAGCGTAGGACTAGGAAGGGGGGAGCAGTACTTC. As protein: CASSVGLGRGEQYF. The chain employs TRBV9 and TRBJ2-7, with D perhaps matching TRBD1 or TRBD2 (6 bases each). The CDR3 contains 14 residues. Germline V gene lookup returns CDR1 SGDLS and CDR2 YYNGEE. V was trimmed by 0 bases and J by 7 bases, leaving 14 bases between them. Filled out from reference TRBV9 and TRBJ2-7, the complete variable domain reads DSGVTQTPKHLITATGQRVTLRCSPRSGDLSVYWYQQSLDQGLQFLIQYYNGEERAKGNILERFSAQQFPDLHSELNLSSLELGDSALYFCASSVGLGRGEQYFGPGTRLTVT.

The chain joins TRBV30 to TRBJ1-1, with no clear D. CDR3 length equals 9 residues. V gave up 3 bases and J gave up 6 bases, with 2 bases separating them. The germline CDR1 and CDR2 sequences are GTSNPN and SVGIG (reference sequence). The CDR3 nucleotides are TGTGCCTGGAGCGCTGAAGCTTTCTTT. Its translation is CAWSAEAFF.

This clonotype was found many times. The chain carries TRBV11-1 and TRBJ2-1, with D unclear. CDR1 and CDR2 (germline): SGHAT, FQDESV (reference sequence). This CDR3 contains 10 residues. As DNA, the CDR3 is TGTGCTTCCGGGCACAATGAGCAGTTCTTC. This codes for CASGHNEQFF.

This clonotype was seen a handful of times. J is TRBJ1-2 and V is TRBV12-3 or TRBV12-4; maybe TRBD1 (5 bases). CDR3 size: 14 residues. V was clipped by 0 bases and J by 3 bases, with 8 bases between them. CDR3 nucleotide sequence: TGTGCCAGCAGTTTAGCTCAGGGAGACTATGGCTACACCTTC. Protein sequence: CASSLAQGDYGYTF.